The source of this T cell receptor (beta chain) is a study of T cells after yellow fever vaccination. A few counts support this clonotype. As yet, its antigen is unknown. TCRdb itself ran the 5' RACE reads through MiXCR, one entry per CDR3 protein. The sample contains under 300,000 distinct CDR3 sequences, approximately 6.7% of which appear only once. Study-level points and caveats: Post-booster reappearance was seen for most primary-vaccination clones (around 96% CD4, roughly 91% CD8).

The CDR3 spans 14 residues. Germline V gene sequence: CDR1 SGHRS, CDR2 YFSETQ. V lost 0 bases and J lost 4, with 8 bases in between. The rearrangement uses TRBV5-1 and TRBJ2-1, with D hard to call. The sequence was obtained from a man aged 25 to 40 who received the YFV17D yellow fever vaccine. This material consisted of CD4+ T cells sorted from PBMCs, taken on the day of the yellow fever booster vaccination. This CDR3 reads CASSLAEQYNEQFF. CDR3 sequence (DNA): TGCGCCAGCAGCTTGGCCGAACAGTACAATGAGCAGTTCTTC.